This T cell receptor (beta chain) was identified in a study of somatic mutations in cytotoxic T cells in rheumatoid arthritis. Study background: Right after diagnosis, and before any treatment had started, patient peripheral blood (30 ml EDTA) was drawn.

This clone was seen once. Its antigen remains unknown. Repertoires were generated with immunoSEQ multiplex PCR, while TCRdb's copy carries only in-frame clones and drops some. Of 5,600 or so clones in the sample, around 83% were seen once. This CDR3 has 14 amino acids. Trimming removed 5 bases from V and 3 bases from J; junction bases left unmatched: 6. Germline-derived CDR1 and CDR2 are SGHKS and YYEKEE (reference sequence). Study-wide results and limits: Levels of CD8+ T-cell clonality in rheumatoid arthritis patients were statistically indistinguishable from those seen in age-matched healthy controls, with no significant difference. Per patient, the largest CD8+ clone was found to exceed 20% of CD8+ cells in about an eighth of the roughly 60 cases.

The J gene is TRBJ2-7, the V gene TRBV5-5, with 9 bases matching TRBD1. Sequenced material: CD8+ T cells sorted from blood. This receptor was obtained from an adult with rheumatoid arthritis. The CDR3 loop is CASRPGTGLYEQYF. The DNA of the CDR3 is TGTGCCAGCAGGCCTGGGACAGGGCTCTACGAGCAGTACTTC. Filled out from reference TRBV5-5 and TRBJ2-7, the complete variable domain reads DAGVTQSPTHLIKTRGQQVTLRCSPISGHKSVSWYQQVLGQGPQFIFQYYEKEERGRGNFPDRFSARQFPNYSSELNVNALLLGDSALYLCASRPGTGLYEQYFGPGTRLTVT.